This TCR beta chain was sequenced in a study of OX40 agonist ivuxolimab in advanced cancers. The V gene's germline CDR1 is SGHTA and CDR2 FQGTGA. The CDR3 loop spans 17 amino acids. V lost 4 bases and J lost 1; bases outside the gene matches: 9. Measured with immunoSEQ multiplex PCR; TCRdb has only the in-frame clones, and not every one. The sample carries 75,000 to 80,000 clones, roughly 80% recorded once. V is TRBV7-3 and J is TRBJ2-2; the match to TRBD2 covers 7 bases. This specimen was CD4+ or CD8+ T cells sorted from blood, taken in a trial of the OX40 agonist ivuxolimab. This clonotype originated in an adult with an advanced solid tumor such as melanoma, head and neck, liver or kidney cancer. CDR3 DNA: TGTGCCAGCAGCTCCCTTCGCGGGAGAGGGAACACCGGGGAGCTGTTTTTT. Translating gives CASSSLRGRGNTGELFF.